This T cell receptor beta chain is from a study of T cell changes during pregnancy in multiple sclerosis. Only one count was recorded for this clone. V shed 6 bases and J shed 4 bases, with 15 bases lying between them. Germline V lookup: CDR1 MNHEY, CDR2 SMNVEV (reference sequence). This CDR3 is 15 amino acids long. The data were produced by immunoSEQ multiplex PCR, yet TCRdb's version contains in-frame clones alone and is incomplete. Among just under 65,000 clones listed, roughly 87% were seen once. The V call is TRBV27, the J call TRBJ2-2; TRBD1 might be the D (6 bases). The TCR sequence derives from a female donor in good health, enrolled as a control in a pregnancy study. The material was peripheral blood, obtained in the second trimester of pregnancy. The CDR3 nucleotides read TGTGCCAGCAGAAAGTCAGGGGTGTCCACCGGGGAGCTGTTTTTT. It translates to CASRKSGVSTGELFF.